This TCR beta chain was found in a study of OX40 agonist ivuxolimab in advanced cancers. Some background on the complete study: Ivuxolimab was a fully human IgG2 agonistic monoclonal antibody targeting the costimulatory receptor OX40 (CD134). Intravenous ivuxolimab was administered to patients every 2 weeks at six dose levels: 0.01, 0.1, 0.3, 1.5, 3 and 10 mg/kg. Among the roughly 50 dose-escalation patients, roughly 20 had hepatocellular carcinoma, approximately 15 melanoma, 9 renal cell carcinoma and 9 head and neck cancer. A male proportion of 70% to 90% and a mean age of 60 years, ranging from roughly 23 to 80, were recorded for the dose-escalation cohort. Prior anti-PD-1, anti-PD-L1 or anti-CTLA-4 therapy was permitted, and checkpoint inhibitors had been received by under 50% of dose-escalation patients. Partial responses occurred in three dose-escalation patients, of whom one had hepatocellular carcinoma and two had cutaneous melanoma. Peripheral TCRbeta sequencing was intended to test whether TCR sequence diversity was altered and clonal T-cell expansion was caused by ivuxolimab. The paper reports the monotherapy dose-escalation portion (N = 52 patients) of the phase I ivuxolimab trial.

About this clone itself: Its specific antigen is unknown. The sample holds no much larger clone one base away, and base qualities are not on file.

To sequence the TCRbeta CDR3 region, genomic DNA was isolated from the sorted cells. TCRbeta CDR3 regions were sequenced using the immunoSEQ Assay. The clones in this table, taken by TCRdb from immuneACCESS, are in-frame only. Not every clone is retained; where verified, under half of the shortfall comes from an unresolved V gene, and the cause of the rest is unknown. The sample table holds roughly 56,000 clones, of which roughly 85% were seen once. Approximately 0.92% of the sample lies in the top ten. Patients with autoimmune disease history or receiving systemic immunosuppression were excluded from the trial. Peripheral blood for TCR sequencing was collected from all dose cohorts at baseline, on cycle 4 day 1, and on cycle 7 day 1. The samples were taken from a phase I, first-in-human, multicenter, open-label dose-escalation trial of ivuxolimab. Adults with locally advanced or metastatic melanoma, renal cell carcinoma, hepatocellular carcinoma or head and neck squamous cell carcinoma were enrolled in the trial. Before TCR sequencing, CD4+ and CD8+ T cells were separately sorted from peripheral blood.

General conclusions and limits of the study: After ivuxolimab, expanded clones were on average more numerous among CD8+ T cells than among CD4+ T cells. The antigen specificity of the clonally expanded peripheral T cells was not determined. In the 0.1-3.0 mg/kg groups, partial responders had among the lowest normalized peripheral clonal expansion, particularly in CD8+ T cells. Low levels of normalized T-cell clonal expansion were also shown by some nonresponding patients. At doses from 0.1 to 3.0 mg/kg, clonal expansion was seen in both CD4+ and CD8+ blood T cells between baseline and week 6.

The origin of this receptor is an adult with an advanced solid tumor such as melanoma, head and neck, liver or kidney cancer. Specimen: CD4+ or CD8+ T cells sorted from blood, collected in a trial of the OX40 agonist ivuxolimab.

In nucleotide form, the sequence is TGTGCCAGCAACACTCAGGGGTATAATTCACCCCTCCACTTT. Translation gives CASNTQGYNSPLHF. The V gene is TRBV27 and the J gene is TRBJ1-6, with a weak D call of TRBD1 (6 bases match). Via the germline V gene (reference sequence), CDR1 is MNHEY and CDR2 SMNVEV. Taken from cysteine to phenylalanine, the CDR3 has 14 residues. Of all the DNA, just the CDR3 is kept, 42 bases in frame from base 1. V is pared back by 7 bases and J by 4 bases, with 11 bases lying between the germline termini.